Shown below are 13 T cell receptor beta chains from a single sample sequenced in a study of T cell repertoires in cytomegalovirus infection. TCRdb itself ran the reads through MiXCR, one entry per CDR3 protein. The table records some 220,000 distinct CDR3 sequences, about 39% of them present only once. Their antigen targets remain unknown. This material consisted of CD8+ T cells from cultured PBMCs, taken from culture after CMV antigen stimulation. The receptors here all came from a human donor in good health (CMV status not recorded). Some clones in this sample may be carry-over from other donors' samples.

The chain carries TRBV7-6 and TRBJ2-1; 7 nucleotides agree with TRBD1. The CDR3 covers 14 residues. Germline CDR1 reads SGHVS; CDR2 reads FNYEAQ. With V trimmed by 3 bases and J by 5 bases, 4 bases remained unmatched. This chain's CDR3 is CASSFRDRDNEQFF. In DNA, the CDR3 is TGTGCCAGCAGCTTCCGGGACAGAGACAATGAGCAGTTCTTC.

Of note for this clonotype: A clone one base away is much larger, so this may be a read error. The V gene is TRBV7-2, the J gene TRBJ2-3; D remains unclear. The CDR3 is 15 amino acids. V was pared by 5 bases and J by 2 bases, with 14 bases between. From germline, CDR1 is SGHTA and CDR2 FQGNSA. The CDR3 region has the DNA TGTGCCAGCAGCCGCACCAGGCGTAACACAGATACGCAGTATTTT. It codes for CASSRTRRNTDTQYF.

There are many counts of this clonotype. The genes are TRBV28 and TRBJ2-4, with 9 bases identical to TRBD1. Looked up from germline, CDR1 is MDHEN and CDR2 is SYDVKM. The CDR3 is 17 residues long. Trimming took 4 bases from V and 1 from J; bases not matched to a gene: 8. CDR3 sequence (DNA): TGTGCCAGCAGTTCGATTTGGACAGGGGAGGCCAAAAACATTCAGTACTTC. Translating it yields CASSSIWTGEAKNIQYF.

The rearrangement joins TRBV7-6 to TRBJ2-3; a possible D gene is TRBD1 (7 bases). Germline V gene data show CDR1 as SGHVS and CDR2 as FNYEAQ. V lost 11 bases and J lost 2, with 11 bases in between. The CDR3 length is 12 residues. The CDR3 here is CASRGVTDTQYF. CDR3 coding DNA: TGTGCCTCCAGGGGGGTCACAGATACGCAGTATTTT. Together with reference TRBV7-6 and TRBJ2-3, the CDR3 gives the full variable domain: GAGVSQSPRYKVTKRGQDVALRCDPISGHVSLYWYRQALGQGPEFLTYFNYEAQQDKSGLPNDRFSAERPEGSISTLTIQRTEQRDSAMYRCASRGVTDTQYFGPGTRLTVL.

This clonotype was seen a handful of times. The genes are TRBV27 and TRBJ2-1, with D hard to call. Germline CDR1 and CDR2: MNHEY and SMNVEV (reference sequence). The ends were cut back, 1 base at V and 8 bases at J, with 9 bases in the middle. This CDR3 has 13 residues. The CDR3 loop is CASSLWWAHEQFF. The CDR3 nucleotides are TGTGCCAGCAGTTTATGGTGGGCGCATGAGCAGTTCTTC.

V is TRBV6-1 and J is TRBJ2-1; D unresolved. The CDR3 runs to 13 residues. V was shortened by 0 bases and J by 5 bases, with 5 bases between the two germline ends. Germline V lookup: CDR1 MNHNS, CDR2 SASEGT. CDR3 amino acids: CASSEANDNEQFF. CDR3 sequence (DNA): TGTGCCAGCAGTGAAGCGAACGACAATGAGCAGTTCTTC.

This clonotype was counted ten times or more. The rearrangement links TRBV28 to TRBJ1-1; maybe TRBD1 (5 bases). The CDR3 totals 16 residues. Trimming removed 7 bases at V and 3 bases at J, with 21 bases between. The germline gives CDR1 MDHEN, CDR2 SYDVKM. CDR3 protein: CASTLRGGVLDTEAFF. DNA for the CDR3: TGTGCCAGCACTCTACGCGGGGGGGTTTTGGACACTGAAGCTTTCTTT.

The chain recombines TRBV2 with TRBJ2-2; tentatively, D is TRBD1 or TRBD2 (5 bases each). CDR1 is SNHLY, CDR2 FYNNEI, per germline. The V and J ends lost 4 bases and 10 bases respectively, with 19 bases between them. The CDR3 is 15 amino acids. This chain's CDR3 is CASSGGTRLAVELFF. The CDR3 region has the DNA TGTGCCAGCAGTGGGGGGACGCGACTGGCCGTGGAGCTGTTTTTT.

The rearrangement links TRBV4-1 to TRBJ2-7; 8 bases are shared with TRBD2. The CDR3 extends over 14 amino acids. CDR1 and CDR2 from the germline V gene are MGHRA and YSYEKL. V gave up 2 bases and J gave up 2 bases; unmatched junction bases: 2. The CDR3 is CASSQTAGAYEQYF. The CDR3 DNA reads as TGCGCCAGCAGCCAAACAGCGGGAGCCTACGAGCAGTACTTC.

This clonotype occurred a few times. The chain joins TRBV20-1 to TRBJ2-5; 9 positions match TRBD1. In germline, CDR1 is DFQATT, CDR2 SNEGSKA (reference sequence). The CDR3 extends over 13 amino acids. Trimming cost V 6 bases and J 3 bases; bases outside gene matches: 5. Here the CDR3 reads CSARTGEEETQYF. CDR3 bases: TGCAGTGCAAGGACAGGGGAGGAAGAGACCCAGTACTTC.

The chain links TRBV12-3 or TRBV12-4 to TRBJ1-2, with D unresolved. The V end was cut by 4 bases, the J end by 0 bases, with 12 bases between. This CDR3 is built from 15 residues. As DNA, the CDR3 is TGTGCCAGCAGTTCTTCTGCCGGAGCTAACTATGGCTACACCTTC. It encodes CASSSSAGANYGYTF.

The chain has TRBV18 and TRBJ1-2; the D is unclear. Germline V gives CDR1 KGHSH, CDR2 LQKENI. The CDR3 covers 15 residues. V lost 0 bases, J lost 4 bases, and 12 bases lay in between. The CDR3 here is CASSPPAVSVYGYTF. The CDR3, as DNA: TGTGCCAGCTCACCACCGGCGGTCAGCGTCTATGGCTACACCTTC.

This clonotype was picked up many times. The chain carries TRBV7-2 and TRBJ2-3, with TRBD2 matching over 10 bases. With V trimmed by 1 base and J by 2 bases, 3 bases remained unmatched. Germline V gene data show CDR1 as SGHTA and CDR2 as FQGNSA. CDR3 size: 16 residues. The CDR3 sequence is CASSLVAGGLTDTQYF. In nucleotides, the CDR3 is TGTGCCAGCAGCTTAGTAGCGGGGGGCCTCACAGATACGCAGTATTTT.